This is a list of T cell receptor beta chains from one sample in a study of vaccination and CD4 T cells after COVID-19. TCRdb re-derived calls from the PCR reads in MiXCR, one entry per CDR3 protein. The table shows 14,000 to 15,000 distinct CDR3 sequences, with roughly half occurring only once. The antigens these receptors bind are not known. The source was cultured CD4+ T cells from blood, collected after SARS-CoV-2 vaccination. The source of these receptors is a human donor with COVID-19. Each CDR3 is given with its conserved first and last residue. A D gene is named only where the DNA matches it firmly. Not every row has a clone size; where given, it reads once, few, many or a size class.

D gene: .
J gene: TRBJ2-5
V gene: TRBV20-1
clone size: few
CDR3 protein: CSARDRDSQETQYF
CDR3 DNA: TGCAGTGCTAGAGACCGGGACTCACAAGAGACCCAGTACTTC

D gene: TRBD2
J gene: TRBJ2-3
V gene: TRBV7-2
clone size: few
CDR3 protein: CASSPGGYTDTQYF
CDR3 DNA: TGTGCCAGCAGCCCGGGGGGGTACACAGATACGCAGTATTTT

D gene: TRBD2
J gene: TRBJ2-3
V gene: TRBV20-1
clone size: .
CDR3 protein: CSESGGIADTQYF
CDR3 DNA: TGCAGTGAGAGCGGGGGGATCGCAGATACGCAGTATTTT

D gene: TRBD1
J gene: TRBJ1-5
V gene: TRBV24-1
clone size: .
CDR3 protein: CATPRGQNSNQPQHF
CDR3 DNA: TGTGCCACCCCAAGGGGACAGAATAGCAATCAGCCCCAGCATTTT

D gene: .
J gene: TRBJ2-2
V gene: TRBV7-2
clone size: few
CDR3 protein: CASSSLGGNTGELFF
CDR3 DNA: TGTGCCAGCAGCTCCCTCGGGGGGAACACCGGGGAGCTGTTTTTT

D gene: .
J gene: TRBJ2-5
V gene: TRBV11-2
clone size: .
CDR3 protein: CASSLGQLKETQYF
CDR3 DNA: TGCGCCAGCAGCTTAGGACAGCTAAAGGAGACCCAGTACTTC

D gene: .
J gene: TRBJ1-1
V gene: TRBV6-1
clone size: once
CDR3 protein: CASRADSEAFF
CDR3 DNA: TGTGCCAGCAGAGCCGACAGCGAAGCTTTCTTT

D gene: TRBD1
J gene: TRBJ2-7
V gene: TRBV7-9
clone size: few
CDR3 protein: CASSLGTGVVSEQYF
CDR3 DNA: TGTGCCAGCAGCTTGGGGACAGGGGTCGTGAGCGAGCAGTACTTC

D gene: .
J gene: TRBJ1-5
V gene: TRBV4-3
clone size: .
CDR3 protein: CASSPGHGLSPQHF
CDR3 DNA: TGCGCCAGCAGCCCGGGACACGGGTTAAGCCCCCAGCATTTT

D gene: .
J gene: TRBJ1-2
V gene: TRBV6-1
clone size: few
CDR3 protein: CASDRGTLYGYTF
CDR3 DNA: TGTGCCAGCGACCGGGGGACCCTCTATGGCTACACCTTC

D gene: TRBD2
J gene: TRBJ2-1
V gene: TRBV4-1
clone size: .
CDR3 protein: CASSQDGAGAIYNEQFF
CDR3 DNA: TGCGCCAGCAGCCAAGATGGAGCGGGGGCTATTTACAATGAGCAGTTCTTC

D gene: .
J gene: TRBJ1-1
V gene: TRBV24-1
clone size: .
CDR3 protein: CAAYYRVAEAFF
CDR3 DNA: TGTGCCGCTTATTACAGGGTAGCTGAAGCTTTCTTT

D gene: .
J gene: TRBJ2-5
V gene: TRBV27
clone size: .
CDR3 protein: CASSQNSAIQETQYF
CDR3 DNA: TGTGCCAGCAGCCAGAACTCGGCCATTCAAGAGACCCAGTACTTC

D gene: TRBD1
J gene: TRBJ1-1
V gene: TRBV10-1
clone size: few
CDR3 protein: CASRQGVDTEAFF
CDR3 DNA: TGCGCCAGCCGCCAGGGGGTGGACACTGAAGCTTTCTTT

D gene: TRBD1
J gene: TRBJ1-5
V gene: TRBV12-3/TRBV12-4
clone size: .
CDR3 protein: CASSYRGGNQPQHF
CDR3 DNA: TGTGCCAGCAGTTACAGGGGGGGTAATCAGCCCCAGCATTTT

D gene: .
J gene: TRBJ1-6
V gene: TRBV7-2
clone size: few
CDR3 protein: CASSPPGGPLHF
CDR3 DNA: TGTGCCAGCAGCCCACCTGGGGGGCCCCTCCACTTT

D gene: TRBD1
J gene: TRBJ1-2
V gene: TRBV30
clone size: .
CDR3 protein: CAWKPGRGLLRVYGYTF
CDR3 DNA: TGTGCCTGGAAACCCGGCAGGGGGCTTCTTCGGGTTTATGGCTACACCTTC

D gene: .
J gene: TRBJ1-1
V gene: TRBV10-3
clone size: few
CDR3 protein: CAISEFAGVNTEAFF
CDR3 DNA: TGTGCCATCAGTGAATTTGCAGGGGTGAACACTGAAGCTTTCTTT

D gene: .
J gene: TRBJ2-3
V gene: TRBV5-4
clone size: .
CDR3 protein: CASSGGGGDTQYF
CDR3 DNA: TGTGCCAGCAGCGGGGGTGGTGGAGATACGCAGTATTTT

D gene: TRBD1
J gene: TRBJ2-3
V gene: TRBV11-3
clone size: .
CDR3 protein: CASSNGRPAGGADTQYF
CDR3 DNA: TGTGCCAGCAGTAACGGGCGGCCGGCAGGGGGCGCAGATACGCAGTATTTT

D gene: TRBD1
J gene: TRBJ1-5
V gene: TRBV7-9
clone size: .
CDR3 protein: CASSPTGSNQPQHF
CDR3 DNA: TGTGCCAGCAGCCCGACAGGGAGCAATCAGCCCCAGCATTTT

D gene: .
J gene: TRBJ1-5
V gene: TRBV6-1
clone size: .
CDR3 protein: CASRAETFWEGQPQHF
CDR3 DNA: TGTGCCAGCAGAGCAGAGACTTTCTGGGAGGGTCAGCCCCAGCATTTT

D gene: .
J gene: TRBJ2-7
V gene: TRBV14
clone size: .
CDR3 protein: CASSQSGGSPYEQYF
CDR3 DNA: TGTGCCAGCAGCCAATCAGGTGGCAGCCCCTACGAGCAGTACTTC

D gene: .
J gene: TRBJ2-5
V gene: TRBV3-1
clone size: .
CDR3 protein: CASSLIPGPEGGTQYF
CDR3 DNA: TGTGCCAGCAGCCTCATCCCGGGACCCGAAGGCGGGACCCAGTACTTC

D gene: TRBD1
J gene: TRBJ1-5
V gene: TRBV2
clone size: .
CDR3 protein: CASSGRDRGLIQPQHF
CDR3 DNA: TGTGCCAGCAGCGGCCGGGACAGGGGGCTGATTCAGCCCCAGCATTTT

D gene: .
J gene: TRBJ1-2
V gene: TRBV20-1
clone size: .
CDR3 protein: CSASGGIYGYTF
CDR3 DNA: TGCAGTGCTAGTGGCGGGATTTATGGCTACACCTTC

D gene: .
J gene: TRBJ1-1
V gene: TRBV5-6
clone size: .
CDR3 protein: CASSFPQGNTEAFF
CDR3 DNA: TGTGCCAGCAGCTTTCCCCAGGGGAACACTGAAGCTTTCTTT

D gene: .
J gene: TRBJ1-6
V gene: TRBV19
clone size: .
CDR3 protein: CASTPRRDSPHHF
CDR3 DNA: TGTGCCAGTACCCCTCGCCGTGATTCACCCCACCACTTT

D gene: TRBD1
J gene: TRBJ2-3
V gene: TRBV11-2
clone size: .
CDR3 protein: CASSLRGQGTDTQYF
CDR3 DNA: TGTGCCAGCAGCTTACGGGGACAGGGCACAGATACGCAGTATTTT

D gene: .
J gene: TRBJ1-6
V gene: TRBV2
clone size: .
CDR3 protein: CASSESGFSSPLHF
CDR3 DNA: TGTGCCAGCAGTGAATCGGGGTTTAGCTCACCCCTCCACTTT

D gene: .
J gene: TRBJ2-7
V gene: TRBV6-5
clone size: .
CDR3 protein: CASSYSNGGYEQYF
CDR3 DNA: TGTGCCAGCAGTTACTCGAACGGTGGCTACGAGCAGTACTTC

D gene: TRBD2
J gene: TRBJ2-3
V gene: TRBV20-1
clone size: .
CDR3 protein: CSARGVLAGGDTQYF
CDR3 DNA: TGCAGTGCTAGAGGTGTACTAGCGGGGGGAGATACGCAGTATTTT

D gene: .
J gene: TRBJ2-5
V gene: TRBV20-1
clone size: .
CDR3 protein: CSASNQGTQYF
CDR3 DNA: TGCAGTGCTAGTAATCAGGGGACCCAGTACTTC

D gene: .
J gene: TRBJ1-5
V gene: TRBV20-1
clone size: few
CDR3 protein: CSATITAGTGKNQPQHF
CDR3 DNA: TGCAGTGCTACGATAACCGCCGGGACCGGGAAAAATCAGCCCCAGCATTTT

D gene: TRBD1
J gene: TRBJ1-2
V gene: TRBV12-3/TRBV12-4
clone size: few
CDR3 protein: CASSPRRTGGNGYTF
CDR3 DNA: TGTGCCAGCAGTCCTCGCCGGACAGGGGGGAATGGCTACACCTTC

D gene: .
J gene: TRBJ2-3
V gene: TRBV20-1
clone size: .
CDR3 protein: CSANSRQVSTDTQYF
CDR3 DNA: TGCAGTGCTAATTCCCGACAGGTCAGCACAGATACGCAGTATTTT

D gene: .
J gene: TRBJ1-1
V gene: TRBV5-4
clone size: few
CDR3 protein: CASSLSSYTEAFF
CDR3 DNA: TGTGCCAGCAGCTTGTCTTCCTACACTGAAGCTTTCTTT

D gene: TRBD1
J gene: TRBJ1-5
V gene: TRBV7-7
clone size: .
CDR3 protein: CASSPLGQGDQPQHF
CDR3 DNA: TGTGCTAGCAGCCCCTTGGGACAGGGGGATCAGCCCCAGCATTTT

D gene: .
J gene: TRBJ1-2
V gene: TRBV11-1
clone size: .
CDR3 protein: CASSLGGPRNYGYTF
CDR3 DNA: TGTGCCAGCAGCTTAGGGGGCCCGAGGAACTATGGCTACACCTTC

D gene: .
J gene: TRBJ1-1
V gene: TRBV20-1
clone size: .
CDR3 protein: CSAKGGPEAFF
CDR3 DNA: TGCAGTGCTAAGGGAGGCCCTGAAGCTTTCTTT

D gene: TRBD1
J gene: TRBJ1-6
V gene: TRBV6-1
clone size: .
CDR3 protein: CASTDRDNSPLHF
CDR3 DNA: TGTGCCAGCACGGACAGGGACAATTCACCCCTCCACTTT

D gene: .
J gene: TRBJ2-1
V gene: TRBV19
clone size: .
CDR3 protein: CASSPGWNEQFF
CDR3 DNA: TGTGCCAGTAGTCCGGGGTGGAATGAGCAGTTCTTC

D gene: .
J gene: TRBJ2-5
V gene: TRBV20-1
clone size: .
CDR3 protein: CSAREMETQYF
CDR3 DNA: TGCAGTGCTAGAGAAATGGAGACCCAGTACTTC